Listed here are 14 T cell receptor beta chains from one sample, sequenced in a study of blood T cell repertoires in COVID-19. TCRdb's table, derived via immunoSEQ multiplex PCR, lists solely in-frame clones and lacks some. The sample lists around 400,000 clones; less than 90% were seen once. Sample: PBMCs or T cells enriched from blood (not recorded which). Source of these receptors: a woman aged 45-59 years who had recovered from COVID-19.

This CDR3 reads CASSSTTGERDPSGYEQYF. The CDR3 nucleotides are TGTGCCAGCAGCTCGACGACTGGGGAGCGGGACCCCTCCGGCTACGAGCAGTACTTC. The rearrangement links TRBV7-3 to TRBJ2-7; 7 positions agree with TRBD2. Germline trimming cut 4 bases from V and 3 bases from J; bases unmatched to any gene: 21. From germline, CDR1 is SGHTA and CDR2 FQGTGA. This CDR3 spans 19 amino acids.

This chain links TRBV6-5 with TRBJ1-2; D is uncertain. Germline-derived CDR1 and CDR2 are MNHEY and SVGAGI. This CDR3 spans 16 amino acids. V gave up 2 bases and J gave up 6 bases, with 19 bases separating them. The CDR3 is CASSYRVFSSPHGYTF. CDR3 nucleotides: TGTGCCAGCAGTTACCGGGTCTTCTCGTCGCCACATGGCTACACCTTC.

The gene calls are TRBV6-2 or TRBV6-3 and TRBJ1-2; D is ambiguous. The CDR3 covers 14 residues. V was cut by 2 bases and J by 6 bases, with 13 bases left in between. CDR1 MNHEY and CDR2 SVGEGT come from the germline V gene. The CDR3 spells CASSYPVRYDGYTF. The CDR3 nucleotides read TGTGCCAGCAGTTACCCGGTGAGGTATGATGGCTACACCTTC.

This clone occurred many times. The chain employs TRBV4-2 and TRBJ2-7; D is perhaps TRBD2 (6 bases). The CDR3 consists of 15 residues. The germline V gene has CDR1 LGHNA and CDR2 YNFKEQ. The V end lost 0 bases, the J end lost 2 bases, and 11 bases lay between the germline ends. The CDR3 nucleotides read TGTGCCAGCAGCCAAGATTGGGCTAGCGCCTACGAGCAGTACTTC. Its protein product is CASSQDWASAYEQYF.

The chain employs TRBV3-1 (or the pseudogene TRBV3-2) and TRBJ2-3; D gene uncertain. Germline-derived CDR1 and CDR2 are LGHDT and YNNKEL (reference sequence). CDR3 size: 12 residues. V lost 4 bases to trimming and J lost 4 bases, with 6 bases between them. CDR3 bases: TGTGCCAGCAGCCCGAACTCAGATACGCAGTATTTT. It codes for CASSPNSDTQYF.

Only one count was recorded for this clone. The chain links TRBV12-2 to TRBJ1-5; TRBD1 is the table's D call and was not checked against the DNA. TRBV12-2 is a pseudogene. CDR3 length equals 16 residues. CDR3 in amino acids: CASRLALGPMGQPQHF. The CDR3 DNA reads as TGTGCAAGTCGCTTAGCGCTTGGGCCAATGGGTCAGCCCCAGCATTTT.

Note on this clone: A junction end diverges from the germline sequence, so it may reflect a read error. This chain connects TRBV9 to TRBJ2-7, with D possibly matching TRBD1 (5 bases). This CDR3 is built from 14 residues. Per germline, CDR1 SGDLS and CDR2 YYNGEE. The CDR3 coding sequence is TGTGCCAGCAGCCTAGAAGGGCAGGGCTACGGGCAGTACTTC. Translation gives CASSLEGQGYGQYF. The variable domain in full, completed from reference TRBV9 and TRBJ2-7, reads DSGVTQTPKHLITATGQRVTLRCSPRSGDLSVYWYQQSLDQGLQFLIQYYNGEERAKGNILERFSAQQFPDLHSELNLSSLELGDSALYFCASSLEGQGYGQYFGPGTRLTVT.

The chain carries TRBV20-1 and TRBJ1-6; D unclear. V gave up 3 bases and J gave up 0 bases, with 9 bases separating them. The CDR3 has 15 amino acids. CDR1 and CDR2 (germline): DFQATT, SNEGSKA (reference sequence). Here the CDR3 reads CSASFGSSYNSPLHF. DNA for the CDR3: TGCAGTGCTAGTTTTGGGAGCTCCTATAATTCACCCCTCCACTTT.

The chain's CDR3 is CASSLSADRGGGYTF. The CDR3 nucleotides are TGTGCCAGCAGTTTATCCGCGGACAGAGGAGGAGGCTACACCTTC. V and J are TRBV27 and TRBJ1-2, with a possible D match to TRBD1 (6 bases). V was pared by 0 bases and J by 8 bases, with 16 bases between. Germline V lookup: CDR1 MNHEY, CDR2 SMNVEV (reference sequence). This CDR3 has 15 residues.

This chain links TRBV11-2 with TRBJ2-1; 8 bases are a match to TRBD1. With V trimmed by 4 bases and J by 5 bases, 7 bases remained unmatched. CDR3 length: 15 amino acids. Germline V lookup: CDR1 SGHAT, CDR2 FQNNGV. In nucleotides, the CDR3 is TGTGCCAGCAGCTCTCTCGACAGGGGAGACAATGAGCAGTTCTTC. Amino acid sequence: CASSSLDRGDNEQFF.

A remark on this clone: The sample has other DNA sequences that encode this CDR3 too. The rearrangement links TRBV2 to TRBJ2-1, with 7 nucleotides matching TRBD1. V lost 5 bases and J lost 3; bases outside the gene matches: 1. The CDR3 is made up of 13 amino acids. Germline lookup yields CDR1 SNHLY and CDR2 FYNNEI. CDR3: CASSRQGYNEQFF. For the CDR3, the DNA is TGTGCCAGCAGTCGACAGGGCTACAATGAGCAGTTCTTC.

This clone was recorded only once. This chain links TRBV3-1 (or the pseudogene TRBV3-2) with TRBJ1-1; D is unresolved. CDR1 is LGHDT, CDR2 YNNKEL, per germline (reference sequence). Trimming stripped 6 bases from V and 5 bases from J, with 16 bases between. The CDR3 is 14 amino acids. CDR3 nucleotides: TGTGCCAGCAGGGCGAGGGCCGGCGGGACTGAAGCTTTCTTT. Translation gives CASRARAGGTEAFF.

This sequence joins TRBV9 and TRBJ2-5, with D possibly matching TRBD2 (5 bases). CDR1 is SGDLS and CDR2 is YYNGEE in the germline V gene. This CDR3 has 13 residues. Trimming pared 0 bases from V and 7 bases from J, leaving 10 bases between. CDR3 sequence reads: CASSVGPEGTQYF. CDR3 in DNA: TGTGCCAGCAGCGTAGGGCCAGAGGGGACCCAGTACTTC.

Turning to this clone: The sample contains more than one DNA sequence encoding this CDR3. The CDR3 region has the DNA TGTGCCAGTTCCGGTTATGGCTACACCTTC. This encodes CASSGYGYTF. The chain combines TRBV19 with TRBJ1-2; no firm D call. This CDR3 contains 10 residues. The V end was cut by 8 bases, the J end by 5 bases, with 6 bases between. Germline V gives CDR1 LNHDA, CDR2 SQIVND (reference sequence).